This T cell receptor (beta chain) is drawn from a study of T cells in Graves' hyperthyroidism and ophthalmopathy. V was pared by 2 bases and J by 3 bases, with 11 bases of the junction left unmatched. Germline V gene sequence: CDR1 SGHAT, CDR2 FQDESV (reference sequence). The CDR3 totals 17 residues. This clonotype appeared many times. TCR beta CDR3 regions were amplified from RNA transcripts. HTBI primers were used for first-round RT-PCR of the TCR CDR3. TCRdb used MiXCR to reprocess the multiplex PCR reads, holding one entry per CDR3 protein. The sample includes 300,000 to 350,000 distinct CDR3 sequences, 15% to 20% of them seen just once.

The chain combines TRBV11-1 with TRBJ2-7, with 9 bases matching TRBD1. Specimen: blood. The source is a middle-aged woman with Graves' ophthalmopathy. The chain's CDR3 is CASSLSPTGGPLYEQYF. CDR3 nucleotide sequence: TGTGCCAGCAGCTTATCCCCAACAGGGGGCCCCCTCTACGAGCAGTACTTC.